This T cell receptor (beta chain) comes out of a study of blood T cell repertoires in COVID-19. Turning to the study itself: Sample material is recorded as cDNA or gDNA derived from T cells, B-cell-depleted T cells, or PBMCs.

The CDR3 loop spans 13 amino acids. Trimming took 2 bases from V and 5 from J; bases not matched to a gene: 2. CDR1 SGDLS and CDR2 YYNGEE come from the germline V gene. Clones were read by immunoSEQ multiplex PCR, and TCRdb kept only the in-frame ones, dropping some. The sample contains hundreds of thousands of clones, approximately 80% of which appear only once. The sequencing input was PBMCs or T cells enriched from blood (not recorded which). This receptor was taken from a man aged 35-49 years who had been exposed to COVID-19. The V gene is TRBV9, the J gene TRBJ1-1, with 8 positions matching TRBD1. CDR3 bases: TGTGCCAGCAGCGTGGGGACAGGAACTGAAGCTTTCTTT. As protein: CASSVGTGTEAFF.